Listed here is a single T cell receptor (beta chain). Germline V lookup: CDR1 SGHVS, CDR2 FQNEAQ. The ends were cut back, 6 bases at V and 4 bases at J, with 11 bases in the middle. This CDR3 spans 13 amino acids. These data originate in a study of shared clonotypes between healthy human individuals. The material for each subset, its genomic DNA, was split evenly across several immunoSEQ plates. The table came from immunoSEQ multiplex PCR; TCRdb's copy has only in-frame clones and leaves some out. The profile shows approximately 1.4 million clones, 95% to 99% of them singletons. This sequence originates from a man under 40 in good health. The chain links TRBV7-8 to TRBJ2-3; D gene uncertain. The sample consisted of naive CD4+ T cells sorted from blood. Stated subset: CD45RA+ positively selected. The CDR3 reads CASSIVVPDTQYF. The CDR3, as DNA: TGTGCCAGCAGTATTGTAGTCCCAGATACGCAGTATTTT.